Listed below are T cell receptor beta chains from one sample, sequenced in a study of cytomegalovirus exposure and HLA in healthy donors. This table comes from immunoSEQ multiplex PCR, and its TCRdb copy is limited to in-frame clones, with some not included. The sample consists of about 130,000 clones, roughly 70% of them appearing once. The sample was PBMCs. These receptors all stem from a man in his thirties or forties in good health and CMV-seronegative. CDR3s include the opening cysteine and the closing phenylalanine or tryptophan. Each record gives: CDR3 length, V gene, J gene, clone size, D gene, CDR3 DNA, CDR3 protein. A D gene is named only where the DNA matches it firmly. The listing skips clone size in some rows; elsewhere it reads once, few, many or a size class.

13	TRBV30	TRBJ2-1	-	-	TGTGCCTGGAGGGGCGGGGAATACAATGAGCAGTTCTTC	CAWRGGEYNEQFF
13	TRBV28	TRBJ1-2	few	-	TGTGCCAGCAGTTCTTTGGGAGACAATGGCTACACCTTC	CASSSLGDNGYTF
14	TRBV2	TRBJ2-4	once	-	TGTGCCAGCAGTGATATAGCCATGGGGGGCATTCAGTACTTC	CASSDIAMGGIQYF
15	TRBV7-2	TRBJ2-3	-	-	TGTGCCAGCAGCTTAGTACACACAGGCACAGATACGCAGTATTTT	CASSLVHTGTDTQYF
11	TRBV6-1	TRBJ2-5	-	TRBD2	TGTGCCGGAACGGGGGGGGTTGCCCAGTACTTC	CAGTGGVAQYF
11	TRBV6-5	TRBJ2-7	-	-	TGTGCCAGCAGTGAGTTAGGCAGGGAATTCTTC	CASSELGREFF
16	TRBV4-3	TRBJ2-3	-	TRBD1	TGCGCCAGCAGCCGTCAGGGGGCGCAGAGCACAGATACGCAGTATTTT	CASSRQGAQSTDTQYF
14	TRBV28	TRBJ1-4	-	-	TGTGCCAGCCGCCAACAGGGTTTCCGTGAAAAACTGTTTTTT	CASRQQGFREKLFF
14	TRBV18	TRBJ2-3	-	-	TGTGCCAGCTCATCCGGACACGACACAGATACGCAGTATTTT	CASSSGHDTDTQYF
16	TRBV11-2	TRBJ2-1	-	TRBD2	TGTGCCAGCAGCTTAGTATCTAGCGGGGGGCTCAAAGGGGAGTTCTTC	CASSLVSSGGLKGEFF
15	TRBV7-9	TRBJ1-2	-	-	TGTGCCAGCAGCTTAGGCCAGGGGAATAACTATGGCTACACCTTC	CASSLGQGNNYGYTF
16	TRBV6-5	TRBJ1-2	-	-	TGTGCCAGCAGTTACTCCGAAACGGGGGGGGCCTATGGCTACACCTTC	CASSYSETGGAYGYTF
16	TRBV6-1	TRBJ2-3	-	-	TGTGCCAGCAGTGAACTCCTAGCGAGAGGCACAGATACGCAGTATTTT	CASSELLARGTDTQYF
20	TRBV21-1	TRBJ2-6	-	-	TGTGCCAGCAGCTCCCGAACCAAGGGACAGGGGCTCTCTGGGGCCAACGTCCTGACTTTC	CASSSRTKGQGLSGANVLTF
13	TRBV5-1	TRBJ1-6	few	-	TGCGCCAGCAGCTTAGAGATAGATTCACCCCTCCACTTT	CASSLEIDSPLHF
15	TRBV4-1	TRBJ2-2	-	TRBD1	TGCGCCAGCAGCCAACGGACAGGGCGGACCGGGGAGCTGTTTTTT	CASSQRTGRTGELFF
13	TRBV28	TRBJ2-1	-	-	TGTGCCAGCAGTTTCCAGGTCTACAATGAGCAGTTCTTC	CASSFQVYNEQFF
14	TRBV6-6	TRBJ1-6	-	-	TGTGCCAGCCACGACAGGACGCATAATTCACCCCTCCACTTT	CASHDRTHNSPLHF
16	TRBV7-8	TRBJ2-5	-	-	TGTGCCAGCAGCCCAAGCAGGGCCGCCCCGCGGGGGACCCAGTACTTC	CASSPSRAAPRGTQYF
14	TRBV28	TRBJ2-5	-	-	TGTGCCAGCAGTTTCGGACAACTGGCGGAGACCCAGTACTTC	CASSFGQLAETQYF
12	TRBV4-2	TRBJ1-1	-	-	TGTGCCAGCAGCCAAAGCCCCACTGAAGCTTTCTTT	CASSQSPTEAFF
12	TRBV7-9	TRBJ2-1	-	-	TGTTCCAGCAGCTTACTGCAGAATGAGCAGTTCTTC	CSSSLLQNEQFF
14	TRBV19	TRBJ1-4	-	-	TGTGCCAGTAGTTGGACAGCAACTAATGAAAAACTGTTTTTT	CASSWTATNEKLFF
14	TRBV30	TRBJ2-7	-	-	TGTGCCTGCACAACGCTGGGACACCGATACGAGCAGTACTTC	CACTTLGHRYEQYF
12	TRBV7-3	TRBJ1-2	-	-	TGTGCCAGCAGCTTAAGGGAGGCTGGCTACACCTTC	CASSLREAGYTF
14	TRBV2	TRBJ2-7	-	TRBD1	TGTGCCAGCAGTCGGGACAGGGGACCCTACGAGCAGTACTTC	CASSRDRGPYEQYF
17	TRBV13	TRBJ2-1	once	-	TGTGCCAGCAGCTCGCTAATGTCGGGGAGCTCCTACAATGAGCAGTTCTTC	CASSSLMSGSSYNEQFF
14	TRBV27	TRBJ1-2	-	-	TGTGCCAGCAGCCTGGCAGGCAGTAACTATGGCTACACCTTC	CASSLAGSNYGYTF
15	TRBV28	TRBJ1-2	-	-	TGTGCCAGCAGTGGATGGGCCCCGAAAAACTATGGCTACACCTTC	CASSGWAPKNYGYTF
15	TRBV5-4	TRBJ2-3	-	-	TGTGCCAGCAGCTTGGTCGGTTGGGAGACAGATACGCAGTATTTT	CASSLVGWETDTQYF
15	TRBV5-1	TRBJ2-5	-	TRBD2	TGCGCCAGCAGCTTGGGTACTAGCGGTCGAGAGACCCAGTACTTC	CASSLGTSGRETQYF
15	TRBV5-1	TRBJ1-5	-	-	TGCGCCAGCAGCCCCGGGACAAATAGCAATCAGCCCCAGCATTTT	CASSPGTNSNQPQHF
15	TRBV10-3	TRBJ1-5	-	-	TGTGCCATCAGGGACCATCGGGAGAGCAATCAGCCCCAGCATTTT	CAIRDHRESNQPQHF
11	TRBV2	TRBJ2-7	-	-	TGTGCCAGCAGCTATTCCTACGAGCAGTACTTC	CASSYSYEQYF
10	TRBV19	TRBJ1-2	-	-	TGTGCCAGTCGGAGCTATGGCTACACCTTC	CASRSYGYTF
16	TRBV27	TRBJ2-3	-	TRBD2	TGTGCCAGCAGTAGCCAGACTAGCGAGCATACAGATACGCAGTATTTT	CASSSQTSEHTDTQYF
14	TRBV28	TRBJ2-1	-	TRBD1	TGTGCCAGCCGAGACAGGGGGCTCGGCAATGAGCAGTTCTTC	CASRDRGLGNEQFF
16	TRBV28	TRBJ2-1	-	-	TGTGCCAGCAGTTCTACAGGCTTTACGAAATACAATGAGCAGTTCTTC	CASSSTGFTKYNEQFF
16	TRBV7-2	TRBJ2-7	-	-	TGTGCCAGCAGCTTCGACGCCGGGACAAGCTCCTACGAGCAGTACTTC	CASSFDAGTSSYEQYF
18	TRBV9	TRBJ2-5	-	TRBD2	TGTGCCAGCAGCGTAGGAAGGACTAGCGGGGGGCCCCAAGAGACCCAGTACTTC	CASSVGRTSGGPQETQYF
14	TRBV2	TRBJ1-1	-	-	TGTGCCAGCAGTGAGCAGGGTAGAATGACTGAAGCTTTCTTT	CASSEQGRMTEAFF
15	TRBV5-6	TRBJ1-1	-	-	TGTGCCAGCAGCATCTTCGACGGGGTAAACACTGAAGCTTTCTTT	CASSIFDGVNTEAFF
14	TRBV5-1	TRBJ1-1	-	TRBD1	TGCGCCAGCAGCTCCGGACAGGTAATCACTGAAGCTTTCTTT	CASSSGQVITEAFF
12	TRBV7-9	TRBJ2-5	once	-	TGTTCCAGCAGCTTACTAGGCGGGACCCAGTACTTC	CSSSLLGGTQYF
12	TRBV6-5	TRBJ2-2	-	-	TGTGCCGGCTCACGGGGCACCGGGGAGCTGTTTTTT	CAGSRGTGELFF
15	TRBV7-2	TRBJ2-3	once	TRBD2	TGTGCCAGCAGCTTTGTGACTAGCGGGGGCGGGACGCAGTATTTT	CASSFVTSGGGTQYF
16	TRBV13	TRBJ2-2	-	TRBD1	TGTGCCAGCAGCATCCGGGACAGGACAAACACCGGGGAGCTGTTTTTT	CASSIRDRTNTGELFF
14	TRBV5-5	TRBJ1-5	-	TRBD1	TGTGCCAGCAGCCCTACAGGGGGAGGTCAGCCCCAGCATTTT	CASSPTGGGQPQHF
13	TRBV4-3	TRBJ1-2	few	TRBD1	TGCGCCAGCAGCCAATCATTAGGGACAGGGGAGACCTTC	CASSQSLGTGETF
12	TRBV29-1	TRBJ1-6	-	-	TGCAGCGCAGGACAACCTAATTCACCCCTCCACTTT	CSAGQPNSPLHF
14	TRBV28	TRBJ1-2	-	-	TGTGCCAGCAGTCCCCTTCAGGGAGGCTATGGCTACACCTTC	CASSPLQGGYGYTF
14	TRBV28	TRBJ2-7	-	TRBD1	TGTGCCAGCAGGGGGACAGGGTCTTCGGACGAGCAGTACTTC	CASRGTGSSDEQYF
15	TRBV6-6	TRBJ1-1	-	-	TGTGCCAGCAGTTACACCCACGCGGGGGACACTGAAGCTTTCTTT	CASSYTHAGDTEAFF
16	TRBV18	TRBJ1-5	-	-	TGTGCCAGCTCCCTATCGACTCAGGGACTACATCAGCCCCAGCATTTT	CASSLSTQGLHQPQHF
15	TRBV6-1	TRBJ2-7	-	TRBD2	TGTGCCAGCAGTGAAGCTAGCGGGGGGGTTTACGAGCAGTACTTC	CASSEASGGVYEQYF